This record concerns one TCR beta chain sequence. Its cognate antigen is unknown. This sample is part of a study of shared clonotypes between healthy human individuals. Study-level findings and limits: Non-shared clonotypes had lower generation probabilities than clonotypes shared by all four sorted-subset donors.

The healthy adult donors were HIV-negative and reported no recent acute infections or vaccinations. The CDR3 has 16 amino acids. Trimming stripped 0 bases from V and 8 bases from J, with 20 bases between. The germline gives CDR1 SGHRS, CDR2 YFSETQ. As handled by the study authors: Filtering differed, since immunoSEQ gave only junction sequences and no quality scores. The table came from immunoSEQ multiplex PCR; TCRdb's copy has only in-frame clones and leaves some out. Clone size and the V and J calls come from that table; the DNA yielded D and trimming. The repertoire holds over a million clones, with 78% as singletons.

The TCR comes from a man between 18 and 29 years old in good health. Some clones in this sample may be carry-over from other donors' samples. This chain links TRBV5-1 with TRBJ1-2, with D hard to call. Sequences were obtained from memory CD4+ T cells from PBMCs. Subset in this sample: CD45RA-negative fraction. CDR3 sequence: CASSLASPRGVEGYTF. The CDR3 coding sequence is TGCGCCAGCAGCTTGGCCTCTCCGCGAGGCGTCGAAGGCTACACCTTC.